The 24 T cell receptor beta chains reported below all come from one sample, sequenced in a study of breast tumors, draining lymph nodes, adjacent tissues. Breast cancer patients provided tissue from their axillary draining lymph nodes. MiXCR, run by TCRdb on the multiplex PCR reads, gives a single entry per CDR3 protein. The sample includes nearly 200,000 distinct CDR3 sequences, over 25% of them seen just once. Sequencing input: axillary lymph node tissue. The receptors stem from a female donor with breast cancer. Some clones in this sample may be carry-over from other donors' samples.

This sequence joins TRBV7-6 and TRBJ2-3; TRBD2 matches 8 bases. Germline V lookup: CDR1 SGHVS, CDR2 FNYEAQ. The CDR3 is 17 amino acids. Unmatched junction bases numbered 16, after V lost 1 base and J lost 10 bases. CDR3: CASSLGAGLAGEDPQYF. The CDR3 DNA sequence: TGTGCCAGCAGCTTAGGAGCGGGGCTAGCGGGTGAGGATCCGCAGTATTTT.

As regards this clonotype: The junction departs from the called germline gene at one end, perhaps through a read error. CDR3 nucleotides: TGCGCCAGCAGCCAAGTGGTGTCCCCCCCCCTGGGACAGGGGGGAGCCAAAAACATTCAGTACTTC. This sequence encodes CASSQVVSPPLGQGGAKNIQYF. The J gene is TRBJ2-4, the V gene TRBV7-9; 11 nucleotides line up with TRBD1. The CDR3 runs to 22 residues. Germline loops: CDR1 SEHNR, CDR2 FQNEAQ (reference sequence).

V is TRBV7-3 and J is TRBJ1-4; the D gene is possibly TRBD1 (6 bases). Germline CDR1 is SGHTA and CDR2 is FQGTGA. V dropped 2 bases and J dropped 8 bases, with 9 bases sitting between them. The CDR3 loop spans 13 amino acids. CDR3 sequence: CASSLQGNEKLFF. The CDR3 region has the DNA TGTGCCAGCAGCTTACAGGGGAACGAAAAACTGTTTTTT. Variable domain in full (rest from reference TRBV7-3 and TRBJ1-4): GAGVSQTPSNKVTEKGKYVELRCDPISGHTALYWYRQSLGQGPEFLIYFQGTGAADDSGLPNDRFFAVRPEGSVSTLKIQRTERGDSAVYLCASSLQGNEKLFFGSGTQLSVL.

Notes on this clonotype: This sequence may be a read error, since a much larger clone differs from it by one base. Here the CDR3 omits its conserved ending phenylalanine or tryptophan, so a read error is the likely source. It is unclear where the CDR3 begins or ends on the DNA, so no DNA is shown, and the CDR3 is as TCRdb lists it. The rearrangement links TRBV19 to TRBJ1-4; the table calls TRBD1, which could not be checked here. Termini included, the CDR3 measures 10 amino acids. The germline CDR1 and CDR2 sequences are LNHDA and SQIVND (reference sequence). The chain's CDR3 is CASGLLDRIL.

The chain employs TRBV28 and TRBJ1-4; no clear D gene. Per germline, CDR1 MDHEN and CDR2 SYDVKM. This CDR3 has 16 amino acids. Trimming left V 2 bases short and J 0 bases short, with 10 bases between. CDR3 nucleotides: TGTGCCAGCAGTTTAGCCGGAACAGCAACTAATGAAAAACTGTTTTTT. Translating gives CASSLAGTATNEKLFF.

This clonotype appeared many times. CDR3 protein: CASTRTVQGGGNTIYF. In DNA form, the CDR3 reads TGTGCCAGCACCCGAACGGTACAGGGCGGGGGAAACACCATATATTTT. The V call is TRBV6-1, the J call TRBJ1-3, with a weak D call TRBD1 (6 bases). V was shortened by 7 bases and J by 4 bases, with 20 bases between the two germline ends. The CDR3 loop spans 16 amino acids. Germline lookup yields CDR1 MNHNS and CDR2 SASEGT.

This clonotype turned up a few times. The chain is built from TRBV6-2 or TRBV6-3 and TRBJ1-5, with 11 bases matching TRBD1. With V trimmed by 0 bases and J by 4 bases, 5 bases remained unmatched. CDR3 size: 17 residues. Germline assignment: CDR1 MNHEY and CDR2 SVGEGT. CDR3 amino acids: CASSYSRTGGANQPQHF. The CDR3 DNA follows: TGTGCCAGCAGTTACTCCCGGACAGGGGGCGCGAATCAGCCCCAGCATTTT.

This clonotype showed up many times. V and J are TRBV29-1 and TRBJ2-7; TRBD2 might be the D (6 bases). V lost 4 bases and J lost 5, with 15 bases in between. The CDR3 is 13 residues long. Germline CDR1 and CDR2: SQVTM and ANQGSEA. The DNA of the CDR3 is TGCAGCGTTGGGGGAAGGGCGGGGCACGAGCAGTACTTC. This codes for CSVGGRAGHEQYF.

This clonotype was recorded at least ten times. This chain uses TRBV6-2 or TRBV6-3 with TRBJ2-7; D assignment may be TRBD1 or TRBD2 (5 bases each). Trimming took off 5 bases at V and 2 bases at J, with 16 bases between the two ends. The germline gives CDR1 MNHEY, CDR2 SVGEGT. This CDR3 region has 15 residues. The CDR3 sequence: CASSRGDGRPYEQYF. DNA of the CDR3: TGTGCCAGCAGTCGTGGGGACGGTAGACCCTACGAGCAGTACTTC.

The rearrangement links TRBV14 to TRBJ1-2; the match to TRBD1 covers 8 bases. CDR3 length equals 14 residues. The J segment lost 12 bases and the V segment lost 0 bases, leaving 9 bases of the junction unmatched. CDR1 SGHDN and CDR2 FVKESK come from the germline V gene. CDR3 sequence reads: CASSQDPGGVGNTF. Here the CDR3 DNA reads TGTGCCAGCAGCCAAGACCCAGGGGGCGTTGGAAACACCTTC.

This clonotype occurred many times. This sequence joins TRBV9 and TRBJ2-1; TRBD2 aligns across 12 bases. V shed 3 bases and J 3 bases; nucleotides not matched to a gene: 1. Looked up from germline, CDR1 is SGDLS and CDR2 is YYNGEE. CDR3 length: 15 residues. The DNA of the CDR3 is TGTGCCAGCAGCGGACTAGCGGGGGACTACAATGAGCAGTTCTTC. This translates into CASSGLAGDYNEQFF.

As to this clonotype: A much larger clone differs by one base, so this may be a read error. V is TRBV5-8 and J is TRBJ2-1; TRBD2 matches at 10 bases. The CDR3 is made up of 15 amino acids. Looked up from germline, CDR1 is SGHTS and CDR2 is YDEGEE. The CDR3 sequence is CASSFSGGGNNERFF. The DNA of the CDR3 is TGTGCCAGCAGCTTCAGCGGGGGGGGAAACAATGAGCGGTTCTTC.

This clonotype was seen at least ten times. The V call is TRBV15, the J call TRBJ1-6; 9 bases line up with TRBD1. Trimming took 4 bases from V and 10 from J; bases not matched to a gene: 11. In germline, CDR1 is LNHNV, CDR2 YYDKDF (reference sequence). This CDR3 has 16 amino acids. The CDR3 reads CATSNWDRDGESPLHF. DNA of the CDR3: TGTGCCACCAGCAATTGGGACAGGGATGGAGAATCACCCCTCCACTTT.

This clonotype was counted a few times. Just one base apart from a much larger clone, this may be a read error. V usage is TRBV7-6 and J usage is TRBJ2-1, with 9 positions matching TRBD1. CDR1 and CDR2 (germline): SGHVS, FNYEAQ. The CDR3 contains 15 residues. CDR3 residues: CASSFSGQGYNEQLF. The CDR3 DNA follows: TGTGCCAGCAGCTTCTCCGGACAGGGGTATAATGAGCAGCTCTTC.

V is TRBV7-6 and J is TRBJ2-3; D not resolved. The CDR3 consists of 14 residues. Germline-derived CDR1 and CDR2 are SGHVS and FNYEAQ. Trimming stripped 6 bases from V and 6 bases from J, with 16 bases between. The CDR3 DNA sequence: TGTGCCAGCAGTCCGTCAGTCTCTCGGGATACGCAGTATTTT. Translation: CASSPSVSRDTQYF.

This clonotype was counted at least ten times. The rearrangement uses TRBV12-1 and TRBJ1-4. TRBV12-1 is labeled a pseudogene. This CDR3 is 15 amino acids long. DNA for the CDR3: TGTGCCAGCAGTCACCCCGTGGGGTATAATGAAAAACTGTTTTTT. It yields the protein CASSHPVGYNEKLFF.

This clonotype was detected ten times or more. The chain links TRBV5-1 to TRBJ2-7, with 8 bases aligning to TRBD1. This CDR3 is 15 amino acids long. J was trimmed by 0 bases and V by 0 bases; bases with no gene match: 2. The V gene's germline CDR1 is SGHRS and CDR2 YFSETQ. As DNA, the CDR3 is TGCGCCAGCAGCTTGGCGCAGGGGGCCTCCTACGAGCAGTACTTC. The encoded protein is CASSLAQGASYEQYF.

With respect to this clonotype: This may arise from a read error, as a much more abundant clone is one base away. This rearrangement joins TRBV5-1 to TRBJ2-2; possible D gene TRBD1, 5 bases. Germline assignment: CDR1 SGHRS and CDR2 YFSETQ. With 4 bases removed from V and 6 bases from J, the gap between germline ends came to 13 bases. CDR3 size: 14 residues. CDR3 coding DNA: TGCGCCAGCAGCCCCCAGGGTTACGCCGGGGAGCTGTTTTTT. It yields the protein CASSPQGYAGELFF.

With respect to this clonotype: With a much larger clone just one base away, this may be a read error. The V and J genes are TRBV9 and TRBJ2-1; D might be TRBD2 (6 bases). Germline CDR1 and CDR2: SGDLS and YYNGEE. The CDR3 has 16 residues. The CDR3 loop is CASSVRGRATYNAQFF. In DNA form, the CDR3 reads TGTGCCAGCAGCGTACGGGGGAGAGCTACCTACAATGCGCAGTTCTTC.

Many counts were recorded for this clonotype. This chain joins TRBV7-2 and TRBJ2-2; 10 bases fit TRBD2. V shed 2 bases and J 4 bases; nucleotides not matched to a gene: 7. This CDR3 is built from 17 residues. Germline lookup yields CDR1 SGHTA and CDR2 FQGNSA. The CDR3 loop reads CASSLSSGSGSTGELFF. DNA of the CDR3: TGTGCCAGCAGCTTATCTAGCGGGAGTGGGAGCACCGGGGAGCTGTTTTTT.

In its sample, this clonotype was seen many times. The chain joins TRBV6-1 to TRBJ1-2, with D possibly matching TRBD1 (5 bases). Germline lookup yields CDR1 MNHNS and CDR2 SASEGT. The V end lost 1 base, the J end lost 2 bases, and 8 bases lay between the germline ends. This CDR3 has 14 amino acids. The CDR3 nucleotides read TGTGCCAGCAGTGAAGGACAGAGAAACTATGGCTACACCTTC. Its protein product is CASSEGQRNYGYTF.

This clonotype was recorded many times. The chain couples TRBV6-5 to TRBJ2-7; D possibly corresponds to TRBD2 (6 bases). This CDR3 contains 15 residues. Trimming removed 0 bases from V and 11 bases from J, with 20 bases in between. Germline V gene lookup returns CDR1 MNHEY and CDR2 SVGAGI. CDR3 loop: CASSYSGSPPAGKYF. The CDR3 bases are TGTGCCAGCAGTTACTCCGGGAGTCCGCCCGCTGGAAAGTACTTC.

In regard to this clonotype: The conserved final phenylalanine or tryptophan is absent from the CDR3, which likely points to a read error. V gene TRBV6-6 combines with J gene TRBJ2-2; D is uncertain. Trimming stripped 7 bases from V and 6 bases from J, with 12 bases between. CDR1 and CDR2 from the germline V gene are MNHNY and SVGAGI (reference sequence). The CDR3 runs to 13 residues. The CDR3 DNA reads TGTGCCAGCAACGTCAAACGCGCCGGGGAGCTGTTTCTT. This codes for CASNVKRAGELFL.

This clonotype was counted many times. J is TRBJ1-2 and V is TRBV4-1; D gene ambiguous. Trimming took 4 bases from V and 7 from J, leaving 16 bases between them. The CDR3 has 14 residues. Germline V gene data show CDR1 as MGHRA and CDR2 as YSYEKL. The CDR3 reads CASSPPDGIGGYTF. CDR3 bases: TGCGCCAGCAGCCCTCCAGATGGGATCGGTGGCTACACCTTC.